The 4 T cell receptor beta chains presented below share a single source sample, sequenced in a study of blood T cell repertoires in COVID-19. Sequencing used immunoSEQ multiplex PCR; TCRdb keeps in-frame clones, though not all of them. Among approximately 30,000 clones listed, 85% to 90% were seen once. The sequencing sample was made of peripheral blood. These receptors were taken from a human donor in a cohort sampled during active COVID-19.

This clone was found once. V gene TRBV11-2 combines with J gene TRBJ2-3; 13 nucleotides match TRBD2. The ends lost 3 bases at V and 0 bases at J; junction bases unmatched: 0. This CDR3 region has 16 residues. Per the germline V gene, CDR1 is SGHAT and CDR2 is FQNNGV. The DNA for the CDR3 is TGTGCCAGCAGCTTGGGACTAGCGGGGAGCACAGATACGCAGTATTTT. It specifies CASSLGLAGSTDTQYF.

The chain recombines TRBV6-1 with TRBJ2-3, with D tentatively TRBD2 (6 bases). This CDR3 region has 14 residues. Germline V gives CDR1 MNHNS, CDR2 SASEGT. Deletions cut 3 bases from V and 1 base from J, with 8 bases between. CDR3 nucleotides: TGTGCCAGCAGTGATAGGGAGGGCACAGATACGCAGTATTTT. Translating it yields CASSDREGTDTQYF.

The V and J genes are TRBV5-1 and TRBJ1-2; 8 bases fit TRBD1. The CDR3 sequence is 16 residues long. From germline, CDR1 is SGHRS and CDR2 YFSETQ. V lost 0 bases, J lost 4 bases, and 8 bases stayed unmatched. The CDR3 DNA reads TGCGCCAGCAGCTTGGGGCGGACAGGGAAAACCTATGGCTACACCTTC. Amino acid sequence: CASSLGRTGKTYGYTF. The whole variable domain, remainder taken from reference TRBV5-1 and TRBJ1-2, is KAGVTQTPRYLIKTRGQQVTLSCSPISGHRSVSWYQQTPGQGLQFLFEYFSETQRNKGNFPGRFSGRQFSNSRSEMNVSTLELGDSALYLCASSLGRTGKTYGYTFGSGTRLTVV.

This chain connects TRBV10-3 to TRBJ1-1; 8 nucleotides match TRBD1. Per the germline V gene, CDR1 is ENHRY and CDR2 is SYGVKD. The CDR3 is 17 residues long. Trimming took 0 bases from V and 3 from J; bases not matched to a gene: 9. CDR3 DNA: TGTGCCATCAGTGAGTCACCTTTCAGGGGGCTGGACACTGAAGCTTTCTTT. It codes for CAISESPFRGLDTEAFF.